The source of this TCR beta chain is a study of CD8 T cells in ankylosing spondylitis (dated by TCRdb to the late 2010s). About the full investigation: The study profiled T cell receptor beta repertoires in healthy donors and ankylosing spondylitis patients to find disease-linked TCR variants. The whole study cohort included over a hundred healthy donors and some 27 ankylosing spondylitis patients. Peripheral blood was sampled, and synovial fluid was also collected from ankylosing spondylitis patients.

From the cysteine up to the phenylalanine, the CDR3 has a length of 16 residues. Just CDR3 DNA is preserved here, 48 bases in frame from base 1. The germline V gene (reference sequence) provides CDR1 SEHNR and CDR2 FQNEAQ. General study outcomes and caveats: A CD8+ phenotype was shown by the disease-linked clones, which were found at relatively low frequencies in peripheral blood. Some motif variants had previously been reported in the synovial fluid and blood of reactive arthritis patients, which suggests shared mechanisms of disease initiation. Blood from ankylosing spondylitis patients appeared to be characterized by a TCR beta motif made up of 8 or 9 highly homologous amino acid variants. According to the report, matched synovial fluid samples from ankylosing spondylitis patients were significantly enriched for the disease-linked clones.

The sequencer was an Illumina HiSeq 2500. Quantitative 5'-RACE with molecular barcodes was used to prepare TCR beta libraries. The authors processed their data as follows. To identify disease-linked TCR variants, a new computational method was used, one built on a probabilistic model of VDJ rearrangement. TCRdb redid the processing of the public reads, applying fastp at Q25 and MiXCR, and retained in-frame beta chains. Identical CDR3 protein sequences are pooled into one entry, listed with their most common genes and DNA. TCRdb's processing, not the authors' own work, is the source of the V and J calls. Within this sample are 300,000 to 400,000 distinct CDR3 sequences, with 20% of them counted one time only. Around 12% of the sample belongs to the ten largest clones. Regarding this clonotype: The antigen it binds to is not known. The junction departs from germline at one end; a sequencing error may be responsible.

This chain is built from TRBV7-9 and TRBJ1-2; 9 central nucleotides agree with TRBD1. Sequenced sample: blood, either unsorted or a sorted T cell fraction (not recorded which). This clonotype was obtained from a male donor with ankylosing spondylitis or in good health (not recorded which). The CDR3 has the sequence CASSPGQGAMNSGYTF. DNA sequence: TGTGCCAGCAGTCCGGGACAGGGAGCGATGAACTCTGGCTACACCTTC.